These T cell receptor beta chains were read from a single sample in a study of shared clonotypes between healthy human individuals. Libraries were prepared by immunoSEQ multiplex PCR; TCRdb keeps only in-frame clonotypes and omits some of them. The sample yields about 2 million clones, approximately 95% seen once. Source material: naive CD8+ T cells sorted from blood. The receptors were gathered from a man between 18 and 35 years old in good health. The CDR3 runs from the conserved cysteine through the conserved F or W. The order of the fields is D gene, V gene, clone size, J gene, CDR3 DNA, CDR3 protein. D genes are given only for firm matches. Clone size appears in some rows only: once, few, many, or a class for an expanded clone.

D: TRBD2
V: TRBV27
size: NA
J: TRBJ2-5
DNA: TGTGCCAGCAGTTTATCTTCTAGCGGGAGACGAGAGACCCAGTACTTC
CDR3: CASSLSSSGRRETQYF

D: NA
V: TRBV5-1
size: once
J: TRBJ2-7
DNA: TGCGCCAGCAGCTTGAGTGGGGGCCCAAGGGTTAGCGAGCAGTACTTC
CDR3: CASSLSGGPRVSEQYF

D: NA
V: TRBV4-2
size: NA
J: TRBJ2-3
DNA: TGTGCCAGCAGCCAAGAGACTAGTAATACGCAGTATTTT
CDR3: CASSQETSNTQYF

D: TRBD2
V: TRBV7-6
size: NA
J: TRBJ2-7
DNA: TGTGCCAGCAGCTCCCAACAAGGACTAGCGGGGGAGATTTTCTACGAGCAGTACTTC
CDR3: CASSSQQGLAGEIFYEQYF

D: NA
V: TRBV2
size: once
J: TRBJ2-1
DNA: TGTGCCAGCAGTGAAGGACACAGTCGGGCCTCCTACAATGAGCAGTTCTTC
CDR3: CASSEGHSRASYNEQFF

D: NA
V: TRBV6-6
size: NA
J: TRBJ1-2
DNA: TGTGCCAGCAGTTATGGGGGAAACTATGGCTACACCTTC
CDR3: CASSYGGNYGYTF

D: NA
V: TRBV7-6
size: NA
J: TRBJ2-1
DNA: TGTGCCAGCAGCTCGGAGTCCTACAATGAGCAGTTCTTC
CDR3: CASSSESYNEQFF

D: TRBD2
V: TRBV7-9
size: NA
J: TRBJ2-1
DNA: TGTGCCAGCAGCTTACTAGCGGGGCCTAACAATGAGCAGTTCTTC
CDR3: CASSLLAGPNNEQFF

D: TRBD1
V: TRBV4-3
size: NA
J: TRBJ2-7
DNA: TGCGCCAGCAGCCAGCTCCCGGGACAGGGGGCCTACGAGCAGTACTTC
CDR3: CASSQLPGQGAYEQYF

D: TRBD1
V: TRBV28
size: NA
J: TRBJ1-3
DNA: TGTGCCAGCAGTTACACAGGGGTAGGAAACACCATATATTTT
CDR3: CASSYTGVGNTIYF

D: NA
V: TRBV7-9
size: NA
J: TRBJ2-1
DNA: TGTGCCAGCAGCTTAGTGGGTCGCTCGAGCTCCTACAATGAGCAGTTCTTC
CDR3: CASSLVGRSSSYNEQFF

D: TRBD1
V: TRBV7-6
size: NA
J: TRBJ1-3
DNA: TGTGCCAGCAGCCCCGGACAGGGGATTGGAAACACCATATATTTT
CDR3: CASSPGQGIGNTIYF

D: TRBD1
V: TRBV28
size: NA
J: TRBJ2-5
DNA: TGTGCCAGCAGTTCTGGACAGGGGGCGTTGATAGAGACCCAGTACTTC
CDR3: CASSSGQGALIETQYF

D: NA
V: TRBV5-6
size: NA
J: TRBJ2-5
DNA: TGTGCCAGCAGCCTACCGAGGGACCTGAGACAAGAGACCCAGTACTTC
CDR3: CASSLPRDLRQETQYF

D: NA
V: TRBV5-4
size: NA
J: TRBJ1-1
DNA: TGTGCCAGCAGCTTGGTGGGAGGGAACACTGAAGCTTTCTTT
CDR3: CASSLVGGNTEAFF

D: NA
V: TRBV4-1
size: NA
J: TRBJ2-3
DNA: TGCGCCAGCAGCCCTTCCCCAGTCGTTGATACGCAGTATTTT
CDR3: CASSPSPVVDTQYF

D: NA
V: TRBV9
size: NA
J: TRBJ2-1
DNA: TGTGCCAGCAGCGTAGTTAGCATGGATGAGCAGTTCTTC
CDR3: CASSVVSMDEQFF

D: TRBD2
V: TRBV4-1
size: NA
J: TRBJ2-1
DNA: TGCGCCAGCAGCCAAGATCGGCTAGCGGTGAGCTCCTACAATGAGCAGTTCTTC
CDR3: CASSQDRLAVSSYNEQFF

D: NA
V: TRBV9
size: NA
J: TRBJ2-7
DNA: TGTGCCAGCAGCGTAGGATGGCAGAACTCCTACGAGCAGTACTTC
CDR3: CASSVGWQNSYEQYF

D: NA
V: TRBV11-2
size: NA
J: TRBJ2-7
DNA: TGTGCCAGCAGCTTCTCCTTGGCCTACTCCTACGAGCAGTACTTC
CDR3: CASSFSLAYSYEQYF

D: NA
V: TRBV6-5
size: NA
J: TRBJ2-2
DNA: TGTGCCAGCAGTTACTCGATATTAAACACCGGGGAGCTGTTTTTT
CDR3: CASSYSILNTGELFF

D: NA
V: TRBV7-9
size: NA
J: TRBJ2-1
DNA: TGTGCCAGCAGCTCACCATTCTACAATGAGCAGTTCTTC
CDR3: CASSSPFYNEQFF

D: TRBD1
V: TRBV27
size: NA
J: TRBJ2-5
DNA: TGTGCCAGCAGTTCGACAGGGGAAGTAGAGACCCAGTACTTC
CDR3: CASSSTGEVETQYF

D: NA
V: TRBV25-1
size: NA
J: TRBJ2-1
DNA: TGTGCCAGCAGTGCCTCGACCACATACAATGAGCAGTTCTTC
CDR3: CASSASTTYNEQFF

D: NA
V: TRBV9
size: NA
J: TRBJ2-7
DNA: TGTGCCAGCAGCGCCCCATCTTCCTACGAGCAGTACTTC
CDR3: CASSAPSSYEQYF

D: TRBD2
V: TRBV6-1
size: NA
J: TRBJ2-1
DNA: TGTGCCAGCAGTGAACAGGCGGGGGGGTTCTACAATGAGCAGTTCTTC
CDR3: CASSEQAGGFYNEQFF

D: NA
V: TRBV5-4
size: NA
J: TRBJ2-7
DNA: TGTGCCAGCAGCTTTGGGCAGGGGGGCTACGAGCAGTACTTC
CDR3: CASSFGQGGYEQYF